This TCR beta chain appears in the sequencing data of a study of graft-versus-host responses after intestinal transplantation. Study-wide context: Transplant types were multivisceral, liver-intestinal, or isolated intestinal.

Findings and caveats of the study: Some GvH clones were seen earlier in gut or blood, suggesting intestinal origin.

V dropped 1 base and J dropped 4 bases, with 13 bases sitting between them. The CDR3 contains 16 residues. CDR1 PRHDT and CDR2 FYEKMQ come from the germline V gene (reference sequence). The table came from immunoSEQ multiplex PCR; TCRdb's copy has only in-frame clones and leaves some out. The sample records about 36,000 clones, roughly 94% being singletons. Regarding this clone: Its antigen remains unidentified.

Source: unstimulated CD4+ T cells sorted from spleen or lymph node cells, taken before transplant. The TCR was taken from a human donor who was the organ donor for an intestinal transplant. V gene TRBV13 combines with J gene TRBJ1-4; D gene uncertain. CDR3 nucleotides: TGTGCCAGCAGCTTAGAGGGAGGACGGTATAATGAAAAACTGTTTTTT. Amino acids: CASSLEGGRYNEKLFF.